This is a list of T cell receptor beta chains from one sample in a study of shared clonotypes between healthy human individuals. Libraries were prepared by immunoSEQ multiplex PCR; TCRdb keeps only in-frame clonotypes and omits some of them. The sample gives roughly 640,000 clones, approximately 79% of which show up once; approximately 1.8% is in the top ten. Sequencing was done on a sample of memory CD4+ T cells sorted from blood. Receptors were obtained from a woman in her thirties in good health. Both conserved end residues are part of each CDR3. The D gene is left open where the match is weak. Clone size appears in some rows only: once, few, many, or a class for an expanded clone.

d_call | j_call | cdr3_length | clone_size | v_call | cdr3_nt | cdr3_aa
. | TRBJ2-7 | 15 | . | TRBV6-6 | TGTGCCAGCAGAACCACGAAGGGGGACCGCTACGAGCAGTACTTC | CASRTTKGDRYEQYF
TRBD1 | TRBJ2-1 | 16 | . | TRBV19 | TGTGCCAGTAGTATCCTCGGGACAGGGCCTCGGAATGAGCAGTTCTTC | CASSILGTGPRNEQFF
TRBD1 | TRBJ1-1 | 15 | . | TRBV30 | TGTGCCTGGAGTCCTACCGCAGGACAGGGCGAGAAAGCTTTCTTT | CAWSPTAGQGEKAFF
. | TRBJ2-1 | 14 | few | TRBV7-7 | TGTGCCAGCAGCTTAAACGGGGCGGGGAATGAGCAGTTCTTC | CASSLNGAGNEQFF
TRBD1 | TRBJ2-7 | 15 | . | TRBV19 | TGTGCCAGTAGGATACAGGGGGCCGCGGCTAACGAGCAGTACTTC | CASRIQGAAANEQYF
TRBD1 | TRBJ1-5 | 18 | . | TRBV19 | TGTGCCAGTAGTATATTTTCCCTCTCCGGGACAGGGTCAGGGCCCCAGCATTTT | CASSIFSLSGTGSGPQHF
. | TRBJ1-5 | 17 | . | TRBV18 | TGTGCCAGCTCACCACCGAATACACAATGGGGCGATCAGCCCCAGCATTTT | CASSPPNTQWGDQPQHF
TRBD2 | TRBJ2-3 | 14 | . | TRBV2 | TGTGCCAGCAGAGGGGGACTAGCGGTGGATACGCAGTATTTT | CASRGGLAVDTQYF
TRBD1 | TRBJ1-2 | 14 | . | TRBV5-6 | TGTGCCAGCAGCTTGGGCGGGACAGGGTATGGCTACACCTTC | CASSLGGTGYGYTF
. | TRBJ2-3 | 16 | . | TRBV27 | TGTGCCAGCTCCACGGAGGCACGGGGGATTGTAGATACGCAGTATTTT | CASSTEARGIVDTQYF
TRBD2 | TRBJ2-3 | 14 | . | TRBV7-2 | TGTGCCAGCAGATCCGGGACTAGCGGGGATACGCAGTATTTT | CASRSGTSGDTQYF
TRBD1 | TRBJ1-1 | 15 | . | TRBV18 | TGTGCCAGCTCACCCGGGACAGGGGGGGACACTGAAGCTTTCTTT | CASSPGTGGDTEAFF
TRBD2 | TRBJ2-7 | 14 | . | TRBV25-1 | TGTGCCAGCATGGGACTAGCGGGAGTCTACGAGCAGTACTTC | CASMGLAGVYEQYF
. | TRBJ2-2 | 13 | few | TRBV13 | TGTGCCAGCAGCTTACCGTACACCGGGGAGCTGTTTTTT | CASSLPYTGELFF
TRBD1 | TRBJ1-4 | 15 | . | TRBV5-1 | TGCGCCAGCAGCTTGACGACAGGGGCTAATGAAAAACTGTTTTTT | CASSLTTGANEKLFF
TRBD2 | TRBJ2-4 | 14 | . | TRBV7-8 | TGTGCCAGCAGCCATCCGGGACTAGCAAACATTCAGTACTTC | CASSHPGLANIQYF
. | TRBJ2-5 | 14 | . | TRBV27 | TGTGCCAGCAGTCAAGGGACTGGAGCAGCGACCCAGTACTTC | CASSQGTGAATQYF
TRBD2 | TRBJ2-1 | 12 | few | TRBV2 | TGTGCCAGCAGTTATATAGCGGGAGAGCAGTTCTTC | CASSYIAGEQFF
TRBD1 | TRBJ1-4 | 14 | . | TRBV7-2 | TGTGCCAGCAGCTTGACAGGGATTAATGAAAAACTGTTTTTT | CASSLTGINEKLFF
. | TRBJ2-3 | 12 | . | TRBV2 | TGTGCCAGCAGTGAGAGTACCGATACGCAGTATTTT | CASSESTDTQYF
. | TRBJ1-5 | 14 | . | TRBV7-2 | TGTGCCAGCAGCCCAACCGCGGTGGGGGGCCCCCAGCATTTT | CASSPTAVGGPQHF
. | TRBJ1-5 | 15 | . | TRBV4-1 | TGCGCCAGCAGCCAAGTTGGGCACACCAATCAGCCCCAGCATTTT | CASSQVGHTNQPQHF
TRBD1 | TRBJ1-1 | 14 | few | TRBV5-1 | TGCGCCAGCAGCCTCGGGACAGGCCAAACTGAAGCTTTCTTT | CASSLGTGQTEAFF
. | TRBJ2-2 | 13 | . | TRBV27 | TGTGCCAGCAGTGGGGGACGGCACGGGGAGCTGTTTTTT | CASSGGRHGELFF
. | TRBJ2-7 | 14 | few | TRBV5-4 | TGTGCCAGCAGCCACACGGGGGCCAAGTACGAGCAGTACTTC | CASSHTGAKYEQYF
TRBD2 | TRBJ2-3 | 17 | many | TRBV25-1 | TGTGCCAGCAGTGTGACTAGCGGACCGTTTAGCACAGATACGCAGTATTTT | CASSVTSGPFSTDTQYF
. | TRBJ2-5 | 16 | few | TRBV28 | TGTGCCAGCAGTTTTTTGGGTGGCAGGGGCGCCCGGACCCAGTACTTC | CASSFLGGRGARTQYF
. | TRBJ2-1 | 16 | . | TRBV9 | TGTGCCAGCAGCCCAGTCTGGGGCGGCGGAGACAATGAGCAGTTCTTC | CASSPVWGGGDNEQFF
. | TRBJ1-1 | 13 | . | TRBV10-3 | TGTGCCATCAGTGACAGGTGGGACACTGAAGCTTTCTTT | CAISDRWDTEAFF
. | TRBJ2-7 | 11 | few | TRBV21-1 | TGTGCCAGCAGCAAAGAACACGAGCAGTACTTC | CASSKEHEQYF
. | TRBJ1-5 | 14 | . | TRBV28 | TGTGCCAGCAGTTTGTTGCAGGGCAATCAGCCCCAGCATTTT | CASSLLQGNQPQHF
. | TRBJ1-1 | 14 | . | TRBV19 | TGTGCCAGTAGTATGGGTCGGAGAAACACTGAAGCTTTCTTT | CASSMGRRNTEAFF
. | TRBJ2-1 | 13 | . | TRBV2 | TGTGCCAGAGCGGTTTTTAACGGCAATGAGCAGTTCTTC | CARAVFNGNEQFF
. | TRBJ2-2 | 16 | few | TRBV5-1 | TGCGCCAGCAGCTTGTATTTAGCGTCGAACACCGGGGAGCTGTTTTTT | CASSLYLASNTGELFF
. | TRBJ2-7 | 15 | . | TRBV5-1 | TGCGCCAGCAGCTTCGAAGGGAGGCCCTCCAACGAGCAGTACTTC | CASSFEGRPSNEQYF
. | TRBJ2-3 | 18 | many | TRBV28 | TGTGCCAGCGGGTTATCCGGGATCGGCGGAAAAGACACAGATACGCAGTATTTT | CASGLSGIGGKDTDTQYF
. | TRBJ2-7 | 16 | . | TRBV7-8 | TGTGCCAGCAGCTTAGGGCGCACTAGAGGGAGCTACGAGCAGTACTTC | CASSLGRTRGSYEQYF
. | TRBJ1-4 | 15 | . | TRBV2 | TGTGCCAGCAGTGTTGATATTGCAACTAATGAAAAACTGTTTTTT | CASSVDIATNEKLFF
. | TRBJ1-1 | 13 | few | TRBV30 | TGTGCCTGGAGTTTTAACTTGAACACTGAAGCTTTCTTT | CAWSFNLNTEAFF
. | TRBJ1-1 | 13 | few | TRBV18 | TGTGCCAGCTCACCAGAGTTCGCGACTGAAGCTTTCTTT | CASSPEFATEAFF
. | TRBJ2-5 | 15 | . | TRBV6-5 | TGTGCCAGCAGGCGGGCGCCGCAAAAGCAAGAGACCCAGTACTTC | CASRRAPQKQETQYF